Following are 7 T cell receptor beta chains from one sample sequenced in a study of graft-versus-host responses after intestinal transplantation. No antigen has been identified for these receptors. Sequencing was performed with immunoSEQ multiplex PCR; in TCRdb, only in-frame clones are kept and a portion is missing. This sample carries around 78,000 clones, about nine tenths of them seen once, and the ten largest clones take roughly 8%. The specimen comprised unstimulated CD8+ T cells sorted from spleen or lymph node cells, sampled before transplant. The receptors come from a human donor who was the organ donor for an intestinal transplant.

The chain employs TRBV29-1 and TRBJ2-1; D possibly corresponds to TRBD2 (6 bases). Germline CDR1 and CDR2: SQVTM and ANQGSEA. Trimming removed 3 bases from V and 10 bases from J, with 16 bases in between. There are 13 residues in the CDR3. CDR3 sequence reads: CSVDPGLPIEQFF. The DNA for the CDR3 is TGCAGCGTTGATCCGGGACTCCCCATAGAGCAGTTCTTC.

This chain connects TRBV9 to TRBJ2-1, with 10 bases fitting TRBD1. Germline values: CDR1 SGDLS, CDR2 YYNGEE. V shed 0 bases, J shed 8 bases, and the junction held 5 bases outside the gene matches. This CDR3 region has 15 residues. The DNA of the CDR3 is TGTGCCAGCAGCGTAGAGGGACAGGGGTATGATGAGCAGTTCTTC. Translating gives CASSVEGQGYDEQFF.

V usage is TRBV6-5 and J usage is TRBJ2-5; TRBD1 or TRBD2 may be the D gene (5 bases each). There are 13 residues in the CDR3. Germline CDR1 is MNHEY and CDR2 is SVGAGI. V lost 2 bases, J lost 4 bases, and 8 bases lay in between. CDR3 region: CASSYEGRETQYF. The CDR3 DNA reads TGTGCCAGCAGTTACGAGGGGCGAGAGACCCAGTACTTC.

This clone was seen once. The V call is TRBV5-6, the J call TRBJ1-3, with no clear D. V lost 7 bases to trimming and J lost 8 bases, with 16 bases between them. This CDR3 has 13 residues. Germline V gives CDR1 SGHDT, CDR2 YYEEEE. This chain's CDR3 is CASRGRRYDTIYF. Here the CDR3 DNA reads TGTGCCAGCCGCGGGCGCAGGTACGACACCATATATTTT.

The gene calls are TRBV27 and TRBJ2-7; D remains unclear. There are 13 residues in the CDR3. V lost 5 bases and J 1 base, leaving 9 bases between the germline ends. In germline, CDR1 is MNHEY, CDR2 SMNVEV (reference sequence). The DNA of the CDR3 is TGTGCCAGCAGTCCCACCCTTTCCTACGAGCAGTACTTC. Amino acids: CASSPTLSYEQYF.

In this sample, this clone turned up once. The V gene is TRBV7-2, the J gene TRBJ1-5; D is undetermined. Between the trimmed V and J ends, which lost 3 bases and 8 bases, there was a span of 14 bases. CDR1 and CDR2 from the germline V gene are SGHTA and FQGNSA. The CDR3 runs to 14 residues. CDR3 loop: CASSFVGGGEPQHF. CDR3 nucleotide sequence: TGTGCCAGCAGCTTCGTGGGCGGTGGAGAGCCCCAGCATTTT.

As to this clone: One end of the junction fails to match germline, which may point to a read error. The V gene is TRBV5-1, the J gene TRBJ2-7; 7 nucleotides match TRBD1. Germline lookup yields CDR1 SGHRS and CDR2 YFSETQ. The CDR3 is 14 amino acids. In DNA form, the CDR3 reads TGCGCCAGCAGTTTGGGGACAGTAGCCTACGAGCAGTACTTC. Translating gives CASSLGTVAYEQYF.